This TCR beta chain was found in a study of blood T cell repertoires in COVID-19. CDR3 length equals 14 residues. Trimming removed 8 bases from V and 0 bases from J, with 10 bases in between. Germline V gene lookup returns CDR1 LNHDA and CDR2 SQIVND (reference sequence). Assay used: immunoSEQ multiplex PCR; TCRdb lists only in-frame clones, some missing. The table has around 64,000 clones, about 90% seen once. The chain combines TRBV19 with TRBJ2-2; D perhaps matches TRBD1 (6 bases). Material for sequencing was peripheral blood. The sequence was collected from an elderly man in a cohort sampled during active COVID-19. DNA for the CDR3: TGTGCCAGTCGTCAGGGGTCGAACACCGGGGAGCTGTTTTTT. Translation gives CASRQGSNTGELFF.